This T cell receptor (beta chain) originates from a study of persistence of HIV-infected CD4 T cells. This was the immunoSEQ version 4 assay in survey mode. Using immunoSEQ multiplex PCR, the repertoire was profiled, and TCRdb retains in-frame clones only, with some absent. This table holds 35,000 to 45,000 clones, over 65% found once. A single count supports this clone. What it binds is not known. The germline V gene encodes CDR1 MGHRA and CDR2 YSYEKL. The CDR3 totals 16 residues. J lost 2 bases, V lost 7 bases, and 9 bases had no gene match. An overlapping HIV-1 Gag peptide pool stimulated these cells at approximately 0.91 ug/peptide/mL. CD40L-negative CD69-negative CD45RO-high memory CD4+ T cells were sorted as populations depleted of antigen-responding cells.

The sequencing here drew on cultured CD4+ T cells from PBMCs, taken from a patient who received antiretroviral therapy. The sequence derives from an adult with HIV. The donor label of this sample is uncertain. The V and J genes are TRBV4-1 and TRBJ2-1, with 9 bases identical to TRBD1. The CDR3 DNA reads TGCGCCAGCACTCCAGGACAGGGGCGTACCTACAATGAGCAGTTCTTC. This codes for CASTPGQGRTYNEQFF.